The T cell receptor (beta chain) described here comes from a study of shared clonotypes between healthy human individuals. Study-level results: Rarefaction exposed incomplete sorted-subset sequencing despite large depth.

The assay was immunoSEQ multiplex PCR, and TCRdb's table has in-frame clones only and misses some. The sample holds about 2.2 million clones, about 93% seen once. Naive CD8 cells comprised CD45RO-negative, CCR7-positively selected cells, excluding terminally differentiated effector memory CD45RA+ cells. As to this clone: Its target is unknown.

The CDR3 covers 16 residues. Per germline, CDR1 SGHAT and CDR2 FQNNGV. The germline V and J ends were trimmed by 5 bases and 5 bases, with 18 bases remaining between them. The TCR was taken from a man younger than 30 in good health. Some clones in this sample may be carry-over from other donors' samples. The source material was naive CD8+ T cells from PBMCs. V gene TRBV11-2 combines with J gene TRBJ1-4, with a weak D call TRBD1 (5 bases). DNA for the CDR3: TGTGCCAGCAGCCCCACTCCCGCAGGGAGGAATGAAAAACTGTTTTTT. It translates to CASSPTPAGRNEKLFF.